The present TCR beta chain was sequenced within a study of shared clonotypes between healthy human individuals. Study-wide results and limits: Sharing across four donors was highest in naive CD4 (around 5%) and lowest in memory CD8 (0.4%).

Concerning this clone itself: No antigen is known for it.

Measured with immunoSEQ multiplex PCR; TCRdb has only the in-frame clones, and not every one. This sample has approximately 1,500,000 clones, with approximately 98% found just once. In germline, CDR1 is SQVTM, CDR2 ANQGSEA. V was clipped by 5 bases and J by 5 bases; unmatched bases: 9. This CDR3 has 16 residues. The TCR was taken from a man aged 30-40 years in good health. The specimen was naive CD4+ T cells sorted from blood. Subset denoted: CD45RA+ positively selected. The V and J genes are TRBV29-1 and TRBJ2-5; the match to TRBD2 covers 15 bases. CDR3 amino acids: CSVYIYGTSGRETQYF. The DNA of the CDR3 is TGCAGCGTTTACATTTACGGGACTAGCGGGAGGGAGACCCAGTACTTC.